This note documents a single T cell receptor beta chain sequence. Antigen: not known. This entry comes from a study of cytomegalovirus exposure and HLA in healthy donors. General observations from the study: Accounts indicate the classifier identified cytomegalovirus status with strong specificity and sensitivity.

Deletions cut 2 bases from V and 3 bases from J, with 11 bases between. Germline V lookup: CDR1 SGHRS, CDR2 YFSETQ. The CDR3 runs to 14 residues. Produced via immunoSEQ multiplex PCR; TCRdb's table is partial and in-frame only. The profile shows 60,000 to 90,000 clones, just under 85% of them singletons. This receptor was taken from a man aged 25 to 40 in good health and CMV-seronegative. The chain couples TRBV5-1 to TRBJ1-1; no definite D call. What was sequenced was PBMCs. The CDR3 loop is CASSFGFGDTEAFF. The CDR3 nucleotides read TGCGCCAGCAGCTTCGGGTTTGGTGACACTGAAGCTTTCTTT.